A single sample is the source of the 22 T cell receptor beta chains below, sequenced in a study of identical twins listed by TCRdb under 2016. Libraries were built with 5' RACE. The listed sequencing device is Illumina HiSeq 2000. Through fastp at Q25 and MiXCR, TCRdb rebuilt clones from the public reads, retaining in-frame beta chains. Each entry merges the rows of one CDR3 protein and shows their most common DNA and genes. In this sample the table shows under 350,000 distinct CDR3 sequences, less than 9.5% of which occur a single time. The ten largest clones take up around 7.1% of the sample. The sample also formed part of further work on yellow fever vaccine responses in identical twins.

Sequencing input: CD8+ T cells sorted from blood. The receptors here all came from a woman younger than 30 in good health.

CDR3 loop: CASSSSGTPHLDEQYF. As DNA, the CDR3 is TGCGCCAGCAGCTCATCCGGGACACCCCATCTCGACGAGCAGTACTTC. The J gene is TRBJ2-7, the V gene TRBV4-1, with a possible D match to TRBD1 (6 bases). This CDR3 contains 16 residues. Trimming pared 5 bases from V and 5 bases from J, leaving 22 bases between. The germline V gene has CDR1 MGHRA and CDR2 YSYEKL.

CDR3 loop: CASSYLTDLNTEAFF. CDR3 nucleotide sequence: TGTGCCAGCAGCTACCTGACTGATTTGAACACTGAAGCTTTCTTT. V usage is TRBV7-9 and J usage is TRBJ1-1, with D uncertain. CDR1 is SEHNR and CDR2 is FQNEAQ in the germline V gene (reference sequence). V shed 4 bases and J shed 0 bases, with 12 bases lying between them. The CDR3 is 15 residues long.

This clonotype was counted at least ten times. The CDR3 nucleotides read TGCGCCAGCAGCCAAGATTGGGCTACCGATGGGGAGACCCAGTACTTC. Protein sequence: CASSQDWATDGETQYF. The chain uses TRBV4-3 and TRBJ2-5; D gene ambiguous. V was cut by 0 bases and J by 5 bases, with 16 bases left in between. Germline lookup yields CDR1 LGHNA and CDR2 YSLEER. This CDR3 spans 16 amino acids.

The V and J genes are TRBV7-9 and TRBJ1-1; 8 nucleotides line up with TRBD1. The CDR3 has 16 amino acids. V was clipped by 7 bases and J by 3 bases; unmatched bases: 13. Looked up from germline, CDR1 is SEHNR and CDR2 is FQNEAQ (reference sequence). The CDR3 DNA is TGTGCCAGCAACCCTCAGGGGGCGAGCTTCGACACTGAAGCTTTCTTT. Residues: CASNPQGASFDTEAFF.

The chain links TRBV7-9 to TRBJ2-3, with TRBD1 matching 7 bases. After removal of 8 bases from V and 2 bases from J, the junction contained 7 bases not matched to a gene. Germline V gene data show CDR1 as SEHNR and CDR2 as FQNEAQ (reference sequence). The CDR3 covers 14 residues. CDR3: CASRRGIDTDTQYF. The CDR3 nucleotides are TGTGCCAGCCGCAGGGGGATCGACACAGATACGCAGTATTTT.

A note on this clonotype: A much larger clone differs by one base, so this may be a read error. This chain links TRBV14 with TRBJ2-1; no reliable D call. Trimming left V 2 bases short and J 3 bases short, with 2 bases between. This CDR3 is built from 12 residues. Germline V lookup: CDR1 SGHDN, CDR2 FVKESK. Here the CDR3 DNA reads TGTGCCAGCAGCCAATTCTACAATGAGCAGTTCTTC. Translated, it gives CASSQFYNEQFF.

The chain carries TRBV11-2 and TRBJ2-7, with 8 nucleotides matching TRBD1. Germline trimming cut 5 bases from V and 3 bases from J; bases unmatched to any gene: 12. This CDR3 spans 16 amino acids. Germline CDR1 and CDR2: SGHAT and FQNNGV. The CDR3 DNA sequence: TGTGCCAGCAGCCAAGGTCCACAGGGGGTCTTCTACGAGCAGTACTTC. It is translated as CASSQGPQGVFYEQYF.

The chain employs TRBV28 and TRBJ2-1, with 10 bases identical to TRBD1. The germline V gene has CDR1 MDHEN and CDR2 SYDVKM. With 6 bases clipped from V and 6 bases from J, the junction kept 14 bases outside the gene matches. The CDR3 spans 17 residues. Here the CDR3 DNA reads TGTGCCAGCAGCCGGGACAGGGGCTCACCGGTGGTCAATGAGCAGTTCTTC. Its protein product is CASSRDRGSPVVNEQFF.

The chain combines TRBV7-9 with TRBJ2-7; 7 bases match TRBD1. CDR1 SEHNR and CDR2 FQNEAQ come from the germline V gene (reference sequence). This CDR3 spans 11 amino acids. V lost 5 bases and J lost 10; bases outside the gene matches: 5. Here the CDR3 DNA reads TGTGCCAGCAGCCAGGGACAGCTTCAGTACTTC. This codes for CASSQGQLQYF.

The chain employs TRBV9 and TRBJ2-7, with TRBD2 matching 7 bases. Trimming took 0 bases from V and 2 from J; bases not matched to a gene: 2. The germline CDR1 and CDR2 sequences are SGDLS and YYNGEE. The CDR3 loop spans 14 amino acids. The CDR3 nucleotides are TGTGCCAGCAGCGTAGGGGGGGGTGCCTACGAGCAGTACTTC. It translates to CASSVGGGAYEQYF. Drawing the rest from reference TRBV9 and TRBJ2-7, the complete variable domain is DSGVTQTPKHLITATGQRVTLRCSPRSGDLSVYWYQQSLDQGLQFLIQYYNGEERAKGNILERFSAQQFPDLHSELNLSSLELGDSALYFCASSVGGGAYEQYFGPGTRLTVT.

The DNA for the CDR3 is TGTGCCAGCAGCTTAGTGAAATTAGCGGGAGGAGTAGCAGATACGCAGTATTTT. Its translation: CASSLVKLAGGVADTQYF. The J gene is TRBJ2-3, the V gene TRBV11-2, with TRBD2 matching 10 bases. The CDR3 extends over 18 amino acids. Germline lookup yields CDR1 SGHAT and CDR2 FQNNGV. V dropped 1 base and J dropped 4; count of bases not matched to a gene: 11.

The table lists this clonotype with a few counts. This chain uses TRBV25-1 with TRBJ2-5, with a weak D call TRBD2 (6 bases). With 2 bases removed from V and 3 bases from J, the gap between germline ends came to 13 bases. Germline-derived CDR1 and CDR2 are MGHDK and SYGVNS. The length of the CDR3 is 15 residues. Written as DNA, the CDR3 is TGTGCCAGCAGTGAAAGTCTAGCGATTAAAGAGACCCAGTACTTC. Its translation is CASSESLAIKETQYF.

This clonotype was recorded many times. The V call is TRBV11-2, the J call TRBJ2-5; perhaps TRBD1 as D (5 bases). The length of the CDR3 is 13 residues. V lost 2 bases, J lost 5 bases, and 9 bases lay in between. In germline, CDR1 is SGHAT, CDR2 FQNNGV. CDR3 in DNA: TGTGCCAGCAGCTTAAGCAGGGCGGAGACCCAGTACTTC. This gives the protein CASSLSRAETQYF.

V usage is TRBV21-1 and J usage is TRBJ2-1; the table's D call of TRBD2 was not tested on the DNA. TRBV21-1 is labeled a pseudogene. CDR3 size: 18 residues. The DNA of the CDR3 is TGTGCCAGCAGCAAAGAGACCGAAGCGGGAGCCCACGCTAATGAGCAGTTCTTC. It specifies CASSKETEAGAHANEQFF.

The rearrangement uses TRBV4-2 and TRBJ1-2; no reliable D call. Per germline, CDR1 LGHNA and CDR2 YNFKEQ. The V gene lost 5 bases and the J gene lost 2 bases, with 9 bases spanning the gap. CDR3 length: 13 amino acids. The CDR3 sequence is CASSEGLNYGYTF. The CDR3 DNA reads TGTGCCAGCAGCGAAGGCCTCAACTATGGCTACACCTTC.

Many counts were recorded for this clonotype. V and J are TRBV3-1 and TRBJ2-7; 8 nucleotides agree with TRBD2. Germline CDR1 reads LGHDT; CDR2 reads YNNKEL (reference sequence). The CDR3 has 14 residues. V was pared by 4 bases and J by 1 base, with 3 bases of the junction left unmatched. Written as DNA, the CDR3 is TGTGCCAGCAGCCCCGAGCGGGAGTCCTACGAGCAGTACTTC. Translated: CASSPERESYEQYF.

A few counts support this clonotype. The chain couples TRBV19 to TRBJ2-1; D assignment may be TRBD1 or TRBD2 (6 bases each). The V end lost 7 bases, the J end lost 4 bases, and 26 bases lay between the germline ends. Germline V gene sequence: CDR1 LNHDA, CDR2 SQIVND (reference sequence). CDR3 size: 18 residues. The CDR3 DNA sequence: TGTGCCAGTATGGGGGACATAGCGGATCCGTTTCAATACAATGAGCAGTTCTTC. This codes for CASMGDIADPFQYNEQFF.

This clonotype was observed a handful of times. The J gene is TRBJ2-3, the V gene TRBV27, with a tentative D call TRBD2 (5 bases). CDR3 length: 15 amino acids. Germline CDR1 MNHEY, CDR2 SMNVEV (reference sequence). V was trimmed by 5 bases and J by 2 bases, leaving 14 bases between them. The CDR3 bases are TGTGCCAGCAGTCCCATAGCGTCTACCACAGATACGCAGTATTTT. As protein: CASSPIASTTDTQYF.

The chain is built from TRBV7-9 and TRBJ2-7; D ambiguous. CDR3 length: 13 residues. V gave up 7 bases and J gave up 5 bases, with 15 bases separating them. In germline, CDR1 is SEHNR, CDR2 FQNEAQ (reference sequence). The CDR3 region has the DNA TGTGCCAGCATCGGACCAAGCTTGGACGAGCAGTACTTC. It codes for CASIGPSLDEQYF.

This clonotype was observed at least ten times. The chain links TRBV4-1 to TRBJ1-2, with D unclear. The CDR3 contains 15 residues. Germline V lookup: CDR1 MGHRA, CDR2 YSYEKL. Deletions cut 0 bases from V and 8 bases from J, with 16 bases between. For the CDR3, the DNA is TGCGCCAGCAGCCAAGACCCCGGGCTTGTAGGCGGCTACACCTTC. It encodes CASSQDPGLVGGYTF.

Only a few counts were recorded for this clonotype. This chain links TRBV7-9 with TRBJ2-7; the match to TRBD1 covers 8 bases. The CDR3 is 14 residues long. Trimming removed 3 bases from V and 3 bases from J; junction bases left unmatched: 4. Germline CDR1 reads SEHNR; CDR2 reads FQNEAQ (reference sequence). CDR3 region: CASSFDRGLYEQYF. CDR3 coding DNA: TGTGCCAGCAGCTTCGACAGGGGCCTCTACGAGCAGTACTTC. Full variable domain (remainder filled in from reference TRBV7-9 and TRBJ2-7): DTGVSQNPRHKITKRGQNVTFRCDPISEHNRLYWYRQTLGQGPEFLTYFQNEAQLEKSRLLSDRFSAERPKGSFSTLEIQRTEQGDSAMYLCASSFDRGLYEQYFGPGTRLTVT.

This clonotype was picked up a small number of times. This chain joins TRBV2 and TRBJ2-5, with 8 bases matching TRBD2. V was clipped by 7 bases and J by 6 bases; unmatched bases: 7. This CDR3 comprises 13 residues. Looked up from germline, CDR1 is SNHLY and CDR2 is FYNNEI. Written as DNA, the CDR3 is TGTGCCAGCATCACTAGCGGACGGAAGACCCAGTACTTC. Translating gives CASITSGRKTQYF.